One T cell receptor beta chain is described in this entry. Its specificity is unknown. This PCR relied on a set of 60 Vbeta primers and 13 Jbeta primers. The protocol was immunoSEQ multiplex PCR, while the TCRdb copy is restricted to in-frame clones and leaves out a portion. Here the sample spans approximately 130,000 clones, roughly 80% being singletons. This sample was included in a study of cytomegalovirus exposure and HLA in healthy donors. Study findings and constraints: Sequencing probably produced one cluster of sequence variants that were highly shared.

The CDR3 covers 13 residues. Germline-derived CDR1 and CDR2 are MNHNY and SVGAGI (reference sequence). V lost 6 bases and J 3 bases, leaving 11 bases between the germline ends. Source material: PBMCs. The receptor was isolated from a woman aged 40 to 49 in good health and CMV-seronegative. This chain joins TRBV6-6 and TRBJ1-1, with TRBD1 as a possible D gene (6 bases). The CDR3 coding sequence is TGTGCCAGCAGAGCTGACAGGTACACTGAAGCTTTCTTT. Translated: CASRADRYTEAFF.